The entry below gives a single TCR beta chain sequence along with its context. The antigen is not known. These data belong to a study of shared clonotypes between healthy human individuals. Healthy HIV-negative adults with no recent acute infections or vaccinations were recruited as donors. Study-wide results and limits: Donors were few, which limited the genetic and exposure-history diversity represented. Shared clonotypes across all four donors exceeded non-shared ones in generation probability.

The V end lost 1 base, the J end lost 5 bases, and 14 bases lay between the germline ends. The germline gives CDR1 LNHNV, CDR2 YYDKDF (reference sequence). The CDR3 loop spans 15 amino acids. Researchers divided each subset's genomic DNA evenly across several immunoSEQ plates. Using immunoSEQ multiplex PCR, the repertoire was profiled, and TCRdb retains in-frame clones only, with some absent. This sample has around 510,000 clones, with roughly 95% found just once. The receptor was derived from a woman under 40 in good health. V usage is TRBV15 and J usage is TRBJ2-5; D possibly corresponds to TRBD1 (6 bases). The sequenced sample was naive CD4+ T cells sorted from blood. Subset indicated: CD45RA+ positively selected. This chain's CDR3 is CATSRALTGSETQYF. In DNA, the CDR3 is TGTGCCACCAGCAGAGCCCTAACAGGGAGCGAGACCCAGTACTTC. Combining the CDR3 with reference TRBV15 and TRBJ2-5 gives the whole variable domain DAMVIQNPRYQVTQFGKPVTLSCSQTLNHNVMYWYQQKSSQAPKLLFHYYDKDFNNEADTPDNFQSRRPNTSFCFLDIRSPGLGDTAMYLCATSRALTGSETQYFGPGTRLLVL.